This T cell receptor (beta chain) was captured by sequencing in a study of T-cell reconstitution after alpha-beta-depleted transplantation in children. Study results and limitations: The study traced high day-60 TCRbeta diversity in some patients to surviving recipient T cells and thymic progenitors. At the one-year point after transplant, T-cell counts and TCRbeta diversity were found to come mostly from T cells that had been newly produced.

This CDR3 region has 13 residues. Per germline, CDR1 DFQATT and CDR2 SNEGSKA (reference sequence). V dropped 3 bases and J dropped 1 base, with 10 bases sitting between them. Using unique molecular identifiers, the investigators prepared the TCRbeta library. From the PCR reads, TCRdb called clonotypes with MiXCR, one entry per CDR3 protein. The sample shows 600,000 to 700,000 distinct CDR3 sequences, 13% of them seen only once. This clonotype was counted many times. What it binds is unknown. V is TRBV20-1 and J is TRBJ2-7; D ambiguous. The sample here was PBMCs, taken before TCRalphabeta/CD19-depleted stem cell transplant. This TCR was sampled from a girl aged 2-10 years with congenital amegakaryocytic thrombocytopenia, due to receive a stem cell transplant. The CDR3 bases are TGCAGTGCTAGTGTGGGTCAGTCCTACGAGCAGTACTTC. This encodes CSASVGQSYEQYF.